This T cell receptor (delta chain) appears in the sequencing data of a study of γδ T cells in repeated Plasmodium falciparum infection. About the research overall: Malian children with intense seasonal malaria exposure were compared with matched Australian children. Samples were taken at baseline, before some infections, and 21 days after each. Four controlled malaria infections with P. falciparum NF54 spanned around 91 weeks.

The V gene lost 6 bases and the J gene lost 3 bases, with 26 bases spanning the gap. This CDR3 has 18 amino acids. CDR1 and CDR2 (germline): TSWWSYY, QGS. Turning to this clone: A far larger clone is just one base off, so this is likely a read error. The sample holds other DNA sequences that translate to the same CDR3.

Flow sorting of PBMC yielded separate Vgamma9/Vdelta2+ and Vdelta2-negative gammadelta T cell populations for bulk repertoire analysis. TCRdb redid the clone calls on the multiplex PCR reads with CATT. The repertoire has 90,000 to 95,000 delta-chain clones, 0.75% to 1% of them found once; the top ten carry over 8.5%. This chain uses TRDV1 with TRDJ1; D unresolved. Here the J gene was assigned by germline matching of the DNA, as TCRdb has none. Sequencing input: gamma-delta T cells from blood. This sequence originates from a pool of human donors (malaria-infected and uninfected, not separated). In nucleotides, the CDR3 is TGTGCTCTTGGTGTCCGTTGGGCCCCGGATGTACAGGCCGATAAACTCATCTTT. Its protein is CALGVRWAPDVQADKLIF.